Presented here are 7 T cell receptor beta chains from one specimen sequenced in a study of blood T cell repertoires in COVID-19. Profiled with immunoSEQ multiplex PCR; TCRdb holds only in-frame clones, not every one. The sample includes roughly 35,000 clones, roughly 90% seen only once; the top ten take about 12%. The sequenced sample consisted of peripheral blood. The receptors originated from a man between 70 and 80 years old with acute or convalescent COVID-19.

The rearrangement joins TRBV7-2 to TRBJ1-6; no clear D gene. The CDR3 is 16 amino acids. Between the trimmed V and J ends, which lost 5 bases and 12 bases, there was a span of 23 bases. Germline CDR1 and CDR2: SGHTA and FQGNSA. CDR3 bases: TGTGCCAGCAGCCCCCATCGGGGAGTCAGCCTAGAACCCCTCCACTTT. Translation gives CASSPHRGVSLEPLHF.

This chain connects TRBV29-1 to TRBJ2-1; perhaps TRBD1 as D (6 bases). Germline V CDR1 and CDR2: SQVTM, ANQGSEA. The length of the CDR3 is 13 residues. Trimming took off 5 bases at V and 10 bases at J, with 18 bases between the two ends. CDR3 nucleotides: TGCAGCGTTAAGGTACAGGGAAAGAACGAGCAGTTCTTC. Translating it yields CSVKVQGKNEQFF.

The rearrangement links TRBV5-1 to TRBJ1-1; D unresolved. Trimming pared 4 bases from V and 7 bases from J, leaving 20 bases between. CDR1 and CDR2 from the germline V gene are SGHRS and YFSETQ. This CDR3 comprises 15 residues. The CDR3 is CASSGQSPGVGEAFF. In DNA, the CDR3 is TGCGCCAGCAGCGGCCAAAGCCCCGGGGTTGGTGAAGCTTTCTTT.

The rearrangement links TRBV2 to TRBJ1-2; tentatively, D is TRBD1 (6 bases). Germline V gene lookup returns CDR1 SNHLY and CDR2 FYNNEI. The CDR3 runs 14 residues. Trimming stripped 4 bases from V and 1 base from J, with 10 bases between. The CDR3 is CASSVGGLNYGYTF. CDR3 DNA sequence: TGTGCCAGCAGTGTGGGGGGGCTTAACTATGGCTACACCTTC.

This sequence joins TRBV5-1 and TRBJ1-3; a weak D match, TRBD1 (6 bases). From germline, CDR1 is SGHRS and CDR2 YFSETQ. CDR3 length equals 14 residues. Trimming left V 3 bases short and J 2 bases short, with 9 bases between. For the CDR3, the DNA is TGCGCCAGCAGCTCAGGGGAAACTGGAAACACCATATATTTT. Residues: CASSSGETGNTIYF.

The V and J genes are TRBV10-2 and TRBJ2-4; D perhaps matches TRBD1 (6 bases). CDR1 and CDR2 (germline): WSHSY, SAAADI. V lost 6 bases and J lost 4, with 7 bases in between. The CDR3 loop spans 12 amino acids. This CDR3 reads CASSTGKNIQYF. CDR3 nucleotides: TGCGCCAGCAGCACAGGGAAAAACATTCAGTACTTC.

V gene TRBV2 combines with J gene TRBJ1-1; the match to TRBD1 covers 11 bases. Trimming took 5 bases from V and 5 from J; bases not matched to a gene: 1. Germline CDR1 reads SNHLY; CDR2 reads FYNNEI. The CDR3 spans 13 residues. The CDR3 loop reads CASSRDRGTEAFF. The DNA of the CDR3 is TGTGCCAGCAGTAGGGACAGGGGGACTGAAGCTTTCTTT. Looking up the rest from reference TRBV2 and TRBJ1-1 gives the full variable domain: EPEVTQTPSHQVTQMGQEVILRCVPISNHLYFYWYRQILGQKVEFLVSFYNNEISEKSEIFDDQFSVERPDGSNFTLKIRSTKLEDSAMYFCASSRDRGTEAFFGQGTRLTVV.